This T cell receptor (beta chain) was identified during a study of blood T cell repertoires in COVID-19. On the study more broadly: The United States, Italy and Spain provided the acute and convalescent COVID-19 samples. Sample material is recorded as cDNA or gDNA derived from T cells, B-cell-depleted T cells, or PBMCs.

Original processing notes: How many nucleated cells were present was estimated from reference gene primer amplification. Assay used: immunoSEQ multiplex PCR; TCRdb lists only in-frame clones, some missing. Clone size and V and J calls were adopted from that table, with D and trimming inferred from the DNA. This table holds fewer than 250,000 clones, roughly 90% found once. The germline CDR1 and CDR2 sequences are MDHEN and SYDVKM. With 3 bases removed from V and 0 bases from J, the gap between germline ends came to 11 bases. This CDR3 has 15 residues. The chain recombines TRBV28 with TRBJ1-2; maybe TRBD1 (6 bases). This receptor was taken from a man between 65 and 85 years old with acute or convalescent COVID-19. The sequenced sample consisted of peripheral blood. The CDR3 DNA reads TGTGCCAGCAGTTTTCCGACAGGAGCTAACTATGGCTACACCTTC. Protein: CASSFPTGANYGYTF.